The next 17 T cell receptor beta chains were all read from a single sample in a study of cytomegalovirus exposure and HLA in healthy donors. Amplification used 60 Vbeta primers and 13 Jbeta primers. Generated by immunoSEQ multiplex PCR, the TCRdb table keeps only in-frame clones and is missing some. The sample table includes 95,000 to 150,000 clones. The sequencing sample was made of PBMCs. Source of these receptors: a young man in good health and CMV-seronegative.

V gene TRBV5-1 combines with J gene TRBJ1-2, with D unclear. CDR1 and CDR2 from the germline V gene are SGHRS and YFSETQ. The CDR3 is 13 residues long. The ends were cut back, 7 bases at V and 6 bases at J, with 16 bases in the middle. The CDR3 coding sequence is TGCGCCAGCGGCGACGGAGCCTCAAATGGCTACACCTTC. This translates into CASGDGASNGYTF.

The chain links TRBV7-9 to TRBJ2-1, with D possibly TRBD1 on 6 matching bases. Per germline, CDR1 SEHNR and CDR2 FQNEAQ (reference sequence). V was shortened by 4 bases and J by 8 bases, with 18 bases between the two germline ends. CDR3 size: 15 residues. The CDR3 spells CASSSPPSGGHEQFF. Written as DNA, the CDR3 is TGTGCCAGCAGCTCTCCCCCGTCTGGGGGCCATGAGCAGTTCTTC.

The chain is built from TRBV7-2 and TRBJ2-7, with a possible D match to TRBD2 (6 bases). V lost 1 base and J lost 0, with 10 bases in between. CDR3 size: 15 residues. Germline loops: CDR1 SGHTA, CDR2 FQGNSA. The chain's CDR3 is CASSLEGGISYEQYF. Written as DNA, the CDR3 is TGTGCCAGCAGCTTAGAGGGCGGGATCTCCTACGAGCAGTACTTC.

V is TRBV9 and J is TRBJ2-2, with D possibly matching TRBD2 (5 bases). Trimming stripped 0 bases from V and 6 bases from J, with 15 bases between. CDR3 length equals 16 residues. CDR1 and CDR2 from the germline V gene are SGDLS and YYNGEE. The CDR3 coding sequence is TGTGCCAGCAGCGTAGTTGCGGGTGTAGGGTCCGGGGAGCTGTTTTTT. This codes for CASSVVAGVGSGELFF.

This chain joins TRBV7-9 and TRBJ2-1; D gene unclear. V was shortened by 5 bases and J by 6 bases, with 17 bases between the two germline ends. Germline loops: CDR1 SEHNR, CDR2 FQNEAQ (reference sequence). CDR3 length equals 15 residues. The CDR3 region has the DNA TGTGCCAGCAGCGCCGAGGAGAGTCCGATCAATGAGCAGTTCTTC. It codes for CASSAEESPINEQFF.

V is TRBV7-8 and J is TRBJ2-1, with 10 bases identical to TRBD1. This CDR3 contains 15 residues. The ends lost 7 bases at V and 7 bases at J; junction bases unmatched: 10. Germline V CDR1 and CDR2: SGHVS, FQNEAQ. CDR3 loop: CASTLDGTGVNEQFF. CDR3 in DNA: TGTGCCAGCACCCTGGATGGGACAGGGGTTAATGAGCAGTTCTTC.

The V call is TRBV6-1, the J call TRBJ2-5; 10 bases match TRBD2. CDR3 size: 17 residues. Per germline, CDR1 MNHNS and CDR2 SASEGT. Unmatched junction bases numbered 13, after V lost 4 bases and J lost 5 bases. The CDR3 reads CASSAASGGMRSETQYF. Here the CDR3 DNA reads TGTGCCAGCAGTGCGGCTAGCGGGGGTATGAGGTCGGAGACCCAGTACTTC.

The chain employs TRBV27 and TRBJ2-7, with 9 nucleotides matching TRBD2. Per the germline V gene, CDR1 is MNHEY and CDR2 is SMNVEV (reference sequence). The ends lost 1 base at V and 5 bases at J; junction bases unmatched: 6. The CDR3 length is 15 residues. The DNA for the CDR3 is TGTGCCAGCAGTTTATTAGGCGGGGGGGCCAACGAGCAGTACTTC. Its protein is CASSLLGGGANEQYF.

The rearrangement joins TRBV19 to TRBJ2-3; 11 bases map to TRBD2. The CDR3 consists of 16 residues. Germline V CDR1 and CDR2: LNHDA, SQIVND (reference sequence). V shed 5 bases, J shed 1 base, and the junction held 5 bases outside the gene matches. CDR3 nucleotides: TGTGCCAGTAGTCCACTAGCGGGGGCTGGCACAGATACGCAGTATTTT. It is translated as CASSPLAGAGTDTQYF.

The chain employs TRBV28 and TRBJ2-7; 9 bases align to TRBD1. Germline V CDR1 and CDR2: MDHEN, SYDVKM. This CDR3 is 14 amino acids long. The V and J ends lost 2 bases and 3 bases, in that order; junction bases with no gene match: 2. The CDR3 DNA is TGTGCCAGCAGTTTAACAGGGGGCCTCTACGAGCAGTACTTC. It translates to CASSLTGGLYEQYF.

CDR3 in DNA: TGTGCCAGTAACCAAGGGGCTTTCAACACTGAAGCTTTCTTT. Its translation: CASNQGAFNTEAFF. The V and J genes are TRBV19 and TRBJ1-1; D is perhaps TRBD1 (5 bases). V lost 7 bases and J lost 2, with 14 bases in between. The germline V gene has CDR1 LNHDA and CDR2 SQIVND (reference sequence). The CDR3 consists of 14 residues.

V and J are TRBV9 and TRBJ1-2; D uncertain. The CDR3 sequence is 12 residues long. V lost 3 bases and J lost 7, with 10 bases in between. Germline loops: CDR1 SGDLS, CDR2 YYNGEE. The CDR3 here is CASSAPLSGYTF. The CDR3 DNA is TGTGCCAGCAGCGCTCCCCTTAGTGGCTACACCTTC.

The chain links TRBV7-3 to TRBJ2-5; TRBD2 agrees at 7 bases. J gave up 2 bases and V 2 bases, and 5 bases lay outside the gene matches. The CDR3 totals 15 residues. CDR1 is SGHTA and CDR2 is FQGTGA in the germline V gene. CDR3 nucleotides: TGTGCCAGCAGCTTAGGGGGGGGACGACAAGAGACCCAGTACTTC. Protein: CASSLGGGRQETQYF.

The chain couples TRBV7-9 to TRBJ1-2, with D perhaps matching TRBD1 (5 bases). The germline V and J ends were trimmed by 1 base and 10 bases, with 13 bases remaining between them. Germline V lookup: CDR1 SEHNR, CDR2 FQNEAQ (reference sequence). The CDR3 is 13 residues long. Here the CDR3 reads CASSLGQRGFYTF. CDR3 DNA: TGTGCCAGCAGCTTAGGACAGAGAGGATTCTACACCTTC.

The chain recombines TRBV14 with TRBJ1-3, with a weak D call TRBD1 (5 bases). From germline, CDR1 is SGHDN and CDR2 FVKESK. CDR3 size: 16 residues. V lost 1 base, J lost 0 bases, and 10 bases lay in between. As DNA, the CDR3 is TGTGCCAGCAGCCAAGCGGGGGGAAGCTCTGGAAACACCATATATTTT. Translating it yields CASSQAGGSSGNTIYF.

CDR3 sequence (DNA): TGTGCCAGCAGCGATCGCGTCTATGGCTACACCTTC. This gives the protein CASSDRVYGYTF. The chain is built from TRBV9 and TRBJ1-2; D is unresolved. Germline lookup yields CDR1 SGDLS and CDR2 YYNGEE. The CDR3 has 12 amino acids. V lost 3 bases to trimming and J lost 4 bases, with 7 bases between them.

CDR3 sequence (DNA): TGTGCCAGCCGGGGCGGGGAGAGCAATGAGCAGTTCTTC. The encoded protein is CASRGGESNEQFF. V is TRBV19 and J is TRBJ2-1; possibly TRBD2 for D (6 bases). The germline V and J ends were trimmed by 9 bases and 6 bases, with 15 bases remaining between them. The CDR3 length is 13 residues. Germline V lookup: CDR1 LNHDA, CDR2 SQIVND (reference sequence).